The 21 T cell receptor beta chains presented below share a single source sample, sequenced in a study of CD8+CD57+ T cells in acquired aplastic anemia. Researchers used genomic DNA as the template to profile TCR beta VDJ and CDR3. TCRdb used MiXCR to reprocess the reads, holding one entry per CDR3 protein. The sample has 90,000 to 120,000 distinct CDR3 sequences, 51% seen once. The sequencing sample was made of sorted CD4+, CD8+, or CD8+CD57+ T cells (not recorded which) from PBMCs. The receptors shown here come from a human donor in good health, serving as a control.

This chain links TRBV11-2 with TRBJ2-1, with D possibly TRBD2 on 6 matching bases. The V and J ends lost 3 bases and 2 bases respectively, with 11 bases between them. The CDR3 covers 15 residues. The germline gives CDR1 SGHAT, CDR2 FQNNGV. The CDR3 DNA is TGTGCCAGCAGCTTCCGGGGGATACCCTACAATGAGCAGTTCTTC. Residues: CASSFRGIPYNEQFF. Looking up the rest from reference TRBV11-2 and TRBJ2-1 gives the full variable domain: EAGVAQSPRYKIIEKRQSVAFWCNPISGHATLYWYQQILGQGPKLLIQFQNNGVVDDSQLPKDRFSAERLKGVDSTLKIQPAKLEDSAVYLCASSFRGIPYNEQFFGPGTRLTVL.

V gene TRBV25-1 combines with J gene TRBJ2-7, with 10 bases aligning to TRBD2. Germline V CDR1 and CDR2: MGHDK, SYGVNS. The CDR3 runs to 15 residues. The V gene end was trimmed by 5 bases and the J gene end by 6 bases; junction bases not matched to a gene: 10. CDR3 nucleotides: TGTGCCAGCAGTCCCAGGACTAGCGGATCGATCGAGCAGTACTTC. Amino acids: CASSPRTSGSIEQYF.

The chain has TRBV29-1 and TRBJ1-1; 7 bases agree with TRBD1. The CDR3 spans 12 residues. J gave up 5 bases and V 5 bases, and 5 bases lay outside the gene matches. Germline CDR1 is SQVTM and CDR2 is ANQGSEA. For the CDR3, the DNA is TGCAGCGTTCAGGGGGGATGGACTGAAGCTTTCTTT. It yields the protein CSVQGGWTEAFF.

This clonotype came up once. The chain employs TRBV19 and TRBJ1-6; TRBD1 aligns across 10 bases. Germline V lookup: CDR1 LNHDA, CDR2 SQIVND (reference sequence). The V segment lost 6 bases and the J segment 10 bases; nucleotides outside the gene matches: 15. The CDR3 is made up of 17 amino acids. The CDR3 loop is CASRISRDRGLGSPLHF. As DNA, the CDR3 is TGTGCCAGTAGGATCAGCCGGGACAGGGGTCTGGGATCACCCCTCCACTTT. The entire variable domain, with the rest obtained from reference TRBV19 and TRBJ1-6, is as follows: DGGITQSPKYLFRKEGQNVTLSCEQNLNHDAMYWYRQDPGQGLRLIYYSQIVNDFQKGDIAEGYSVSREKKESFPLTVTSAQKNPTAFYLCASRISRDRGLGSPLHFGNGTRLTVT.

This clonotype was recorded at least ten times. The V call is TRBV7-2, the J call TRBJ2-5; TRBD2 matches 12 bases. Looked up from germline, CDR1 is SGHTA and CDR2 is FQGNSA. The CDR3 spans 15 residues. With 5 bases clipped from V and 4 bases from J, the junction kept 5 bases outside the gene matches. The CDR3 here is CASSSWTSGAETQYF. DNA of the CDR3: TGTGCCAGCAGCAGTTGGACTAGCGGGGCAGAGACCCAGTACTTC.

The gene calls are TRBV29-1 and TRBJ2-7, with 8 bases aligning to TRBD1. The CDR3 has 13 amino acids. Germline V gene sequence: CDR1 SQVTM, CDR2 ANQGSEA. V lost 7 bases to trimming and J lost 3 bases; unmatched junction nucleotides: 8. DNA for the CDR3: TGCAGCGCCAAGGACAGGGACAACTACGAGCAGTACTTC. Protein product: CSAKDRDNYEQYF.

This chain links TRBV7-9 with TRBJ2-5, with no clear D. Deletions cut 2 bases from V and 4 bases from J, with 2 bases between. CDR1 and CDR2 (germline): SEHNR, FQNEAQ (reference sequence). The CDR3 covers 11 residues. For the CDR3, the DNA is TGTGCCAGCAGCTTAACAGAGACCCAGTACTTC. Translating it yields CASSLTETQYF.

This clonotype has a count of ten or more. The rearrangement uses TRBV4-3 and TRBJ1-4; a weak D match, TRBD1 (5 bases). Germline CDR1 LGHNA, CDR2 YSLEER. This CDR3 comprises 13 residues. V shed 8 bases and J shed 5 bases, with 12 bases lying between them. CDR3 loop: CASGGERNEKLFF. The CDR3 DNA sequence: TGCGCCAGCGGGGGAGAAAGGAATGAAAAACTGTTTTTT.

Note on this clonotype: The junction departs from germline at one end; a sequencing error may be responsible. The V and J genes are TRBV29-1 and TRBJ1-2; D not certain. Germline lookup yields CDR1 SQVTM and CDR2 ANQGSEA. The CDR3 has 12 residues. The CDR3 spells CSVEKPNYGYTF. The DNA of the CDR3 is TGCAGCGTTGAAAAGCCTAATTATGGCTACACCTTC.

This clonotype was detected ten times or more. V usage is TRBV2 and J usage is TRBJ1-3, with TRBD1 as a possible D gene (5 bases). This CDR3 spans 15 amino acids. In germline, CDR1 is SNHLY, CDR2 FYNNEI. Trimming stripped 5 bases from V and 0 bases from J, with 11 bases between. This CDR3 reads CASSLYRSSGNTIYF. The CDR3 coding sequence is TGTGCCAGCAGTTTATACAGGAGCTCTGGAAACACCATATATTTT.

The chain combines TRBV7-6 with TRBJ1-2; D gene ambiguous. CDR3 length: 14 residues. Germline V lookup: CDR1 SGHVS, CDR2 FNYEAQ. Trimming took off 3 bases at V and 6 bases at J, with 14 bases between the two ends. The CDR3 coding sequence is TGTGCCAGCAGCTTGACCAAGGAGCTCGATGGCTACACCTTC. Its protein product is CASSLTKELDGYTF.

At least ten counts were recorded for this clonotype. J is TRBJ2-7 and V is TRBV27, with 7 bases lining up with TRBD1. The CDR3 extends over 14 amino acids. After removal of 3 bases from V and 6 bases from J, the junction contained 8 bases not matched to a gene. Looked up from germline, CDR1 is MNHEY and CDR2 is SMNVEV (reference sequence). The CDR3 DNA follows: TGTGCCAGCAGTTTCGGGACAGTGGGTTTCGAGCAGTACTTC. Translating gives CASSFGTVGFEQYF.

The genes are TRBV2 and TRBJ2-3, with D possibly being TRBD1 (5 bases). V lost 3 bases and J 1 base, leaving 8 bases between the germline ends. There are 14 residues in the CDR3. The germline gives CDR1 SNHLY, CDR2 FYNNEI. The CDR3 region has the DNA TGTGCCAGCAGTGACAGGGTGGGCACAGATACGCAGTATTTT. It translates to CASSDRVGTDTQYF.

The chain employs TRBV29-1 and TRBJ2-7, with unresolved D. CDR3 length: 13 residues. The germline gives CDR1 SQVTM, CDR2 ANQGSEA. V lost 8 bases and J 3 bases, leaving 17 bases between the germline ends. The DNA of the CDR3 is TGCAGCATTGGCAAATCCTCCGGCTACGAGCAGTACTTC. It translates to CSIGKSSGYEQYF.

Concerning this clonotype itself: A much larger clone differs from this one at a single base, so this may be a read error. The gene calls are TRBV10-2 and TRBJ2-4, with no clear D. This CDR3 is 16 amino acids long. Germline-derived CDR1 and CDR2 are WSHSY and SAAADI. V shed 6 bases and J shed 3 bases, with 18 bases lying between them. CDR3 sequence (DNA): TGCGCCAGCAGCCATTTGGACCAAGTAGTCAAAAACATTCAGTACTTC. This gives the protein CASSHLDQVVKNIQYF.

The J gene is TRBJ1-1, the V gene TRBV27; D gene ambiguous. The length of the CDR3 is 14 residues. V dropped 7 bases and J dropped 4 bases, with 16 bases sitting between them. The V gene's germline CDR1 is MNHEY and CDR2 SMNVEV (reference sequence). The CDR3 spells CASTTSAGGTEAFF. The CDR3 bases are TGTGCCAGCACCACCTCTGCAGGAGGCACTGAAGCTTTCTTT.

Details on this clonotype: Compared with germline, one end of the junction differs, possibly owing to a read error. This chain joins TRBV6-2 or TRBV6-3 and TRBJ2-7, with TRBD1 identical over 8 bases. The CDR3 has 14 residues. Germline V gene data show CDR1 as MNHEY and CDR2 as SVGEGT. The CDR3 sequence is CASKTQGASYGQHF. The CDR3 DNA reads as TGTGCCAGCAAGACGCAGGGGGCTTCCTACGGGCAGCACTTC.

The chain links TRBV27 to TRBJ2-7; no clear D. The V end was cut by 5 bases, the J end by 1 base, with 12 bases between. CDR3 length equals 14 residues. The germline V gene encodes CDR1 MNHEY and CDR2 SMNVEV (reference sequence). CDR3 in DNA: TGTGCCAGCAGTCCTCGCCCAGATTCCTACGAGCAGTACGTC. Translating gives CASSPRPDSYEQYV.

J is TRBJ2-3 and V is TRBV19, with D hard to call. Per the germline V gene, CDR1 is LNHDA and CDR2 is SQIVND (reference sequence). V lost 5 bases, J lost 2 bases, and 5 bases lay in between. The CDR3 has 12 residues. Here the CDR3 reads CASSPATDTQYF. In DNA form, the CDR3 reads TGTGCCAGTAGTCCTGCCACAGATACGCAGTATTTT.

Comment on this clonotype: Just one base apart from a much larger clone, this may be a read error. The chain has TRBV6-1 and TRBJ1-2, with D hard to call. V was clipped by 1 base and J by 8 bases, with 20 bases between them. This CDR3 spans 16 amino acids. Germline V lookup: CDR1 MNHNS, CDR2 SASEGT. For the CDR3, the DNA is TGTGCCAGCAGTGAAGTGTCTACAGATATTATGGAGGGCTACACCTTC. It codes for CASSEVSTDIMEGYTF.

Ten or more counts support this clonotype. The chain links TRBV12-5 to TRBJ2-1, with a weak D call TRBD2 (5 bases). There are 18 residues in the CDR3. Between the trimmed V and J ends, which lost 2 bases and 2 bases, there was a span of 19 bases. Germline loops: CDR1 LGHNT, CDR2 FRNRAP. CDR3 DNA sequence: TGTGCTAGTGGTTTGCCCCCGGGGTGGTCCGATACCTACAATGAGCAGTTCTTC. This gives the protein CASGLPPGWSDTYNEQFF.